The clone carrying this T cell receptor beta chain has a handful of counts. Its specificity is not known. The CDR3 covers 11 residues. Germline assignment: CDR1 ENHRY and CDR2 SYGVKD. V lost 4 bases, J lost 2 bases, and 2 bases lay in between. The record originates from a study of T-cell memory formation after mild COVID-19. Study-level background: Largely donor-specific sequence clusters came from a couple of donors.

General study results and limits: Contracting CD8+ clones were enriched in EMRA, CD4+ mainly in CM and EM.

MiXCR, applied by TCRdb to the 5' RACE reads, yields one record per CDR3 protein. Of under 300,000 distinct CDR3 sequences listed, roughly 17% are singletons. Sequencing was done on a sample of PBMCs or a T cell subset sorted from them (not recorded which). The rearrangement joins TRBV10-3 to TRBJ1-1; D is unclear. The clonotype was recovered from a man younger than 35 who had mild COVID-19 (a few samples of this study predate the infection). Cell type and time point are not known. CDR3 sequence (DNA): TGTGCCATCAGTGCAAACACTGAAGCTTTCTTT. It specifies CAISANTEAFF.